Shown below are 9 T cell receptor beta chains from a single sample sequenced in a study of blood T cell repertoires in COVID-19. Sequenced by immunoSEQ multiplex PCR; TCRdb stores in-frame clones only, minus some. The sample shows 270,000 or so clones, 85% of them seen only once. The sequencing input was peripheral blood. All receptors come from a human donor in a cohort sampled during active COVID-19.

The chain employs TRBV6-5 and TRBJ2-7; D may be TRBD1 (5 bases). The V end lost 8 bases, the J end lost 2 bases, and 13 bases lay between the germline ends. Germline V gene lookup returns CDR1 MNHEY and CDR2 SVGAGI. The CDR3 runs to 13 residues. The CDR3 DNA sequence: TGTGCCAGCCGTAGGACAAGCCCCTACGAGCAGTACTTC. It codes for CASRRTSPYEQYF.

The CDR3 coding sequence is TGTGCCAGTAGTATAGGGCAGGGGAACTATGGCTACACCTTC. Translated, it gives CASSIGQGNYGYTF. This chain connects TRBV19 to TRBJ1-2, with D possibly TRBD1 on 6 matching bases. V gave up 1 base and J gave up 2 bases, with 8 bases separating them. The CDR3 has 14 residues. The germline V gene has CDR1 LNHDA and CDR2 SQIVND (reference sequence). Looking up the rest from reference TRBV19 and TRBJ1-2 gives the full variable domain: DGGITQSPKYLFRKEGQNVTLSCEQNLNHDAMYWYRQDPGQGLRLIYYSQIVNDFQKGDIAEGYSVSREKKESFPLTVTSAQKNPTAFYLCASSIGQGNYGYTFGSGTRLTVV.

This chain joins TRBV9 and TRBJ2-6; D gene unclear. Germline-derived CDR1 and CDR2 are SGDLS and YYNGEE. Trimming removed 0 bases at V and 4 bases at J, with 8 bases between. The CDR3 covers 15 residues. The CDR3 sequence: CASSVAPIGANVLTF. In nucleotides, the CDR3 is TGTGCCAGCAGCGTAGCCCCCATCGGGGCCAACGTCCTGACTTTC.

For this clone: Different DNA sequences within this sample yield the same CDR3. The chain recombines TRBV5-1 with TRBJ2-5, with TRBD2 identical over 13 bases. V shed 0 bases, J shed 5 bases, and the junction held 1 base outside the gene matches. The CDR3 length is 15 residues. Germline V gene data show CDR1 as SGHRS and CDR2 as YFSETQ. The CDR3 sequence is CASSLEGLAGETQYF. The CDR3 nucleotides are TGCGCCAGCAGCTTGGAGGGACTAGCGGGGGAGACCCAGTACTTC.

The chain has TRBV28 and TRBJ2-7; TRBD2 agrees at 10 bases. The germline CDR1 and CDR2 sequences are MDHEN and SYDVKM. CDR3 length: 16 residues. The V gene end was trimmed by 6 bases and the J gene end by 4 bases; junction bases not matched to a gene: 12. For the CDR3, the DNA is TGTGCCAGCAGACTCCGGGGTAGCGGGAGGAAATACGAGCAGTACTTC. This encodes CASRLRGSGRKYEQYF.

The chain recombines TRBV23-1 with TRBJ2-1; 7 positions agree with TRBD1. TRBV23-1 carries the ORF label, with uncertain function. J lost 0 bases, V lost 2 bases, and 1 base had no gene match. CDR3 size: 15 residues. The CDR3 protein is CASSQGTVSYNEQFF. In nucleotides, the CDR3 is TGCGCCAGCAGTCAAGGGACAGTCTCCTACAATGAGCAGTTCTTC.

The chain has TRBV6-2 or TRBV6-3 and TRBJ2-2; TRBD2 might be the D (6 bases). The CDR3 loop spans 15 amino acids. Germline V CDR1 and CDR2: MNHEY, SVGEGT. V was shortened by 4 bases and J by 13 bases, with 22 bases between the two germline ends. The CDR3 DNA follows: TGTGCCAGCAGTTCTTTAATCGGGGACTCCAAAGGGCTGTTTTTT. Translation: CASSSLIGDSKGLFF.

The rearrangement uses TRBV18 and TRBJ2-5; 9 bases align to TRBD2. Germline V gives CDR1 KGHSH, CDR2 LQKENI. This CDR3 spans 14 amino acids. V trimming: 0 bases; J trimming: 5 bases; junction bases outside the gene matches: 1. CDR3 residues: CASSPPSGSETQYF. The CDR3 region has the DNA TGTGCCAGCTCACCACCTAGCGGGAGTGAGACCCAGTACTTC.

CDR3 residues: CASSYLAGVDTQYF. The CDR3 DNA reads as TGTGCCAGCAGTTACCTAGCGGGCGTGGATACGCAGTATTTT. The chain couples TRBV6-5 to TRBJ2-3; 8 nucleotides align to TRBD2. The ends lost 2 bases at V and 6 bases at J; junction bases unmatched: 4. This CDR3 is 14 amino acids long. Germline CDR1 reads MNHEY; CDR2 reads SVGAGI.